Below are 32 T cell receptor beta chains sequenced from a single sample in a study of OX40 agonist ivuxolimab in advanced cancers. Generated by immunoSEQ multiplex PCR, the TCRdb table keeps only in-frame clones and is missing some. The table records tens of thousands of clones, about nine tenths of them present only once. Source: CD4+ or CD8+ T cells sorted from blood, taken in a trial of the OX40 agonist ivuxolimab. The receptors here all came from an adult with an advanced solid tumor such as melanoma, head and neck, liver or kidney cancer.

CDR3 nucleotide sequence: TGTGCCAGCAGTAACCCCGTAGTTAGGAGGGATGAGCAGTTCTTC. It yields the protein CASSNPVVRRDEQFF. The chain has TRBV28 and TRBJ2-1, with D possibly matching TRBD2 (6 bases). The CDR3 consists of 15 residues. The germline V gene has CDR1 MDHEN and CDR2 SYDVKM. Trimming shortened V by 5 bases and J by 8 bases, and 19 bases separated the two germline ends.

The rearrangement uses TRBV5-5 and TRBJ1-3; 10 bases match TRBD1. The V and J ends lost 4 bases and 2 bases, in that order; junction bases with no gene match: 3. The CDR3 is 15 residues long. In germline, CDR1 is SGHKS, CDR2 YYEKEE (reference sequence). DNA of the CDR3: TGTGCCAGCAGCAGAGGGACAGGGGCTGGAAACACCATATATTTT. This translates into CASSRGTGAGNTIYF.

The DNA for the CDR3 is TGTGCCAGCTCACCCGGGAGAGCGGGGAGCTCCTACGAGCAGTACTTC. This gives the protein CASSPGRAGSSYEQYF. The chain uses TRBV18 and TRBJ2-7, with 7 bases that match TRBD2. Germline V gene data show CDR1 as KGHSH and CDR2 as LQKENI. The V and J ends lost 3 bases and 0 bases, in that order; junction bases with no gene match: 8. The length of the CDR3 is 16 residues.

The V and J genes are TRBV18 and TRBJ2-3; TRBD2 agrees at 11 bases. After removal of 2 bases from V and 9 bases from J, the junction contained 7 bases not matched to a gene. The CDR3 runs to 15 residues. The germline gives CDR1 KGHSH, CDR2 LQKENI. DNA for the CDR3: TGTGCCAGCTCACCAGTGACTAGCGGGGACGACACGCAGTATTTT. As protein: CASSPVTSGDDTQYF.

V gene TRBV28 combines with J gene TRBJ2-7, with 7 bases lining up with TRBD1. V lost 7 bases, J lost 6 bases, and 12 bases stayed unmatched. The CDR3 consists of 14 residues. Germline V gives CDR1 MDHEN, CDR2 SYDVKM. As DNA, the CDR3 is TGTGCCAGCATCGCCGGGACAGCCCTCGCCGAGCAGTACTTC. As protein: CASIAGTALAEQYF.

V and J are TRBV5-1 and TRBJ1-2; unclear D gene. V gave up 2 bases and J gave up 4 bases, with 12 bases separating them. Germline CDR1 and CDR2: SGHRS and YFSETQ. This CDR3 region has 14 residues. CDR3 residues: CASSFPDVRYGYTF. In DNA, the CDR3 is TGCGCCAGCAGCTTTCCGGACGTACGCTATGGCTACACCTTC.

This chain uses TRBV13 with TRBJ1-5; the D is unclear. CDR1 PRHDT and CDR2 FYEKMQ come from the germline V gene (reference sequence). V was trimmed by 2 bases and J by 0 bases, leaving 5 bases between them. CDR3 length: 14 amino acids. This CDR3 is CASSLSRSNQPQHF. CDR3 DNA sequence: TGTGCCAGCAGCTTATCACGTAGCAATCAGCCCCAGCATTTT.

The chain couples TRBV27 to TRBJ2-5, with no clear D. CDR1 MNHEY and CDR2 SMNVEV come from the germline V gene (reference sequence). CDR3 length: 14 residues. V was shortened by 8 bases and J by 5 bases, with 18 bases between the two germline ends. In nucleotides, the CDR3 is TGTGCCAGCGGGGATAGGGCAAGCCGTGAGACCCAGTACTTC. Protein product: CASGDRASRETQYF.

This chain joins TRBV10-3 and TRBJ2-1, with 9 bases matching TRBD1. Trimming removed 6 bases from V and 6 bases from J; junction bases left unmatched: 9. The CDR3 sequence is 15 residues long. CDR1 and CDR2 (germline): ENHRY, SYGVKD. The CDR3 DNA reads TGTGCCATCAGCGAACCGGGACAGGGTCGCAATGAGCAGTTCTTC. Translating gives CAISEPGQGRNEQFF.

The rearrangement links TRBV7-2 to TRBJ1-5; no definite D call. The CDR3 is 15 amino acids. CDR1 is SGHTA and CDR2 is FQGNSA in the germline V gene. V dropped 1 base and J dropped 4 bases, with 11 bases sitting between them. The CDR3 loop is CASSLDGIWNQPQHF. The DNA of the CDR3 is TGTGCCAGCAGCTTAGACGGGATTTGGAATCAGCCCCAGCATTTT.

J is TRBJ1-5 and V is TRBV2; D uncertain. Trimming took off 8 bases at V and 1 base at J, with 9 bases between the two ends. The germline V gene encodes CDR1 SNHLY and CDR2 FYNNEI. The CDR3 runs 13 residues. Here the CDR3 reads CASVQTSNQPQHF. The CDR3 DNA is TGTGCCAGCGTCCAGACGAGCAATCAGCCCCAGCATTTT.

V is TRBV4-2 and J is TRBJ2-1; the D gene is possibly TRBD1 (5 bases). V lost 4 bases and J 12 bases, leaving 13 bases between the germline ends. Germline-derived CDR1 and CDR2 are LGHNA and YNFKEQ. The CDR3 consists of 12 residues. CDR3 DNA: TGTGCCAGCAGCCTCGACAGTGTTGGGCAGTTCTTC. It yields the protein CASSLDSVGQFF.

The rearrangement uses TRBV5-1 and TRBJ1-1; D is unresolved. Trimming removed 0 bases from V and 0 bases from J, with 9 bases in between. CDR3 length: 15 amino acids. The germline V gene has CDR1 SGHRS and CDR2 YFSETQ. CDR3 protein: CASSLGQRLNTEAFF. In DNA, the CDR3 is TGCGCCAGCAGCTTGGGGCAGAGGTTGAACACTGAAGCTTTCTTT.

The chain couples TRBV4-1 to TRBJ1-1, with 9 bases that match TRBD1. Germline V gene sequence: CDR1 MGHRA, CDR2 YSYEKL. Unmatched junction bases numbered 5, after V lost 3 bases and J lost 6 bases. The CDR3 spans 14 residues. As DNA, the CDR3 is TGCGCCAGCAGCCAGCCGAGACAGGGGGCTGAAGCTTTCTTT. This sequence encodes CASSQPRQGAEAFF.

V is TRBV7-2 and J is TRBJ2-5; 7 bases match TRBD1. Germline V gene lookup returns CDR1 SGHTA and CDR2 FQGNSA. V shed 5 bases, J shed 1 base, and the junction held 4 bases outside the gene matches. The CDR3 consists of 14 residues. In nucleotides, the CDR3 is TGTGCCAGCAGCGTACGACAGGGCCAAGAGACCCAGTACTTC. It encodes CASSVRQGQETQYF.

CDR3 loop: CASKQGPNEKLFF. The CDR3 coding sequence is TGTGCCAGCAAGCAGGGCCCTAATGAAAAACTGTTTTTT. V usage is TRBV6-5 and J usage is TRBJ1-4; D possibly corresponds to TRBD1 (5 bases). The V end lost 7 bases, the J end lost 3 bases, and 9 bases lay between the germline ends. The CDR3 has 13 residues. The germline gives CDR1 MNHEY, CDR2 SVGAGI.

The chain links TRBV19 to TRBJ2-7; D is unclear. The CDR3 sequence is 14 residues long. The V and J ends lost 1 base and 2 bases respectively, with 9 bases between them. Germline V gene lookup returns CDR1 LNHDA and CDR2 SQIVND (reference sequence). The CDR3 DNA reads TGTGCCAGTAGTATAGCGGGCCTGGCCTACGAGCAGTACTTC. This codes for CASSIAGLAYEQYF. Full variable domain (missing parts from reference TRBV19 and TRBJ2-7): DGGITQSPKYLFRKEGQNVTLSCEQNLNHDAMYWYRQDPGQGLRLIYYSQIVNDFQKGDIAEGYSVSREKKESFPLTVTSAQKNPTAFYLCASSIAGLAYEQYFGPGTRLTVT.

V usage is TRBV11-2 and J usage is TRBJ2-5, with 9 bases that match TRBD2. This CDR3 region has 18 residues. Germline CDR1 reads SGHAT; CDR2 reads FQNNGV. Germline trimming cut 4 bases from V and 0 bases from J; bases unmatched to any gene: 12. The CDR3 protein is CASSWELAGPHHQETQYF. The CDR3 region has the DNA TGTGCCAGCAGCTGGGAGCTAGCGGGACCTCACCACCAAGAGACCCAGTACTTC.

V gene TRBV30 combines with J gene TRBJ2-7; D unclear. CDR1 GTSNPN and CDR2 SVGIG come from the germline V gene (reference sequence). V was pared by 2 bases and J by 3 bases, with 14 bases between. CDR3 length equals 14 residues. CDR3 amino acids: CAWSHNGPLYEQYF. Here the CDR3 DNA reads TGTGCCTGGAGTCATAACGGGCCTCTCTACGAGCAGTACTTC.

This chain connects TRBV19 to TRBJ2-5, with 13 nucleotides matching TRBD2. V lost 10 bases, J lost 5 bases, and 7 bases stayed unmatched. Germline assignment: CDR1 LNHDA and CDR2 SQIVND (reference sequence). The CDR3 spans 14 residues. CDR3 in amino acids: CATQTSGRTETQYF. The CDR3 DNA is TGTGCCACCCAGACTAGCGGGAGGACGGAGACCCAGTACTTC.

V and J are TRBV19 and TRBJ2-7; the D gene is possibly TRBD2 (6 bases). This CDR3 region has 14 residues. Germline V gives CDR1 LNHDA, CDR2 SQIVND (reference sequence). V was clipped by 6 bases and J by 6 bases, with 18 bases between them. CDR3 DNA sequence: TGTGCCAGTAGAGGGGACTTCAGGAGTCGCGAGCAGTACTTC. It specifies CASRGDFRSREQYF. The full variable domain, in which reference TRBV19 and TRBJ2-7 provide the parts outside the CDR3, is DGGITQSPKYLFRKEGQNVTLSCEQNLNHDAMYWYRQDPGQGLRLIYYSQIVNDFQKGDIAEGYSVSREKKESFPLTVTSAQKNPTAFYLCASRGDFRSREQYFGPGTRLTVT.

The rearrangement joins TRBV2 to TRBJ2-2, with 9 bases that match TRBD2. With 7 bases clipped from V and 0 bases from J, the junction kept 3 bases outside the gene matches. The CDR3 spans 15 residues. Germline loops: CDR1 SNHLY, CDR2 FYNNEI. The CDR3 coding sequence is TGTGCCAGCAATCCTAGCGGGGCGAACACCGGGGAGCTGTTTTTT. Its protein product is CASNPSGANTGELFF.

V is TRBV4-3 and J is TRBJ2-2; D might be TRBD1 (5 bases). Trimming took 3 bases from V and 6 from J, leaving 20 bases between them. The CDR3 is 17 amino acids. Germline values: CDR1 LGHNA, CDR2 YSLEER. The CDR3 sequence is CASSQERTNFGPGELFF. CDR3 in DNA: TGCGCCAGCAGCCAGGAACGGACAAACTTCGGACCCGGGGAGCTGTTTTTT.

V gene TRBV5-1 combines with J gene TRBJ1-4; TRBD1 matches 9 bases. V lost 4 bases and J lost 8; bases outside the gene matches: 3. Looked up from germline, CDR1 is SGHRS and CDR2 is YFSETQ. The CDR3 totals 13 residues. The CDR3 sequence is CASSRDRAEKLFF. The DNA of the CDR3 is TGCGCCAGCAGCCGGGACAGGGCGGAAAAACTGTTTTTT.

V is TRBV4-1 and J is TRBJ1-4; 8 bases align to TRBD1. Germline CDR1 and CDR2: MGHRA and YSYEKL. J was trimmed by 5 bases and V by 8 bases; bases with no gene match: 7. The CDR3 totals 14 residues. The CDR3 DNA follows: TGCGCCAGCCACGGGGACAGGCTAAATGAAAAACTGTTTTTT. Its protein product is CASHGDRLNEKLFF.

The chain is built from TRBV7-6 and TRBJ2-3, with D possibly being TRBD2 (5 bases). The germline V gene has CDR1 SGHVS and CDR2 FNYEAQ. Between the trimmed V and J ends, which lost 2 bases and 3 bases, there was a span of 12 bases. CDR3 length: 15 amino acids. For the CDR3, the DNA is TGTGCCAGCAGCTTAAGGGTGGGAGAGACAGATACGCAGTATTTT. Translating it yields CASSLRVGETDTQYF.

V and J are TRBV7-6 and TRBJ2-1, with 16 bases identical to TRBD2. The CDR3 spans 19 residues. Trimming at V came to 5 bases and at J to 4 bases, leaving 11 bases not matched to a gene. Germline V gene lookup returns CDR1 SGHVS and CDR2 FNYEAQ. CDR3 bases: TGTGCCAGCAGCCGAGAGGCGGGACTAGCGGGAGGGCCATACAATGAGCAGTTCTTC. Amino acids: CASSREAGLAGGPYNEQFF. Drawing the rest from reference TRBV7-6 and TRBJ2-1, the complete variable domain is GAGVSQSPRYKVTKRGQDVALRCDPISGHVSLYWYRQALGQGPEFLTYFNYEAQQDKSGLPNDRFSAERPEGSISTLTIQRTEQRDSAMYRCASSREAGLAGGPYNEQFFGPGTRLTVL.

This clone has just one count. The chain recombines TRBV19 with TRBJ1-2, with TRBD1 matching over 10 bases. The germline gives CDR1 LNHDA, CDR2 SQIVND (reference sequence). Trimming removed 7 bases from V and 1 base from J; junction bases left unmatched: 15. There are 18 residues in the CDR3. The CDR3 loop reads CASTSSGGQGTVNYGYTF. As DNA, the CDR3 is TGTGCCAGTACCTCCTCCGGGGGACAGGGGACGGTTAACTATGGCTACACCTTC.

This clone was counted a few times. The rearrangement joins TRBV5-1 to TRBJ2-7; the D is unclear. V was pared by 0 bases and J by 3 bases, with 16 bases between. Germline CDR1 reads SGHRS; CDR2 reads YFSETQ. The CDR3 consists of 16 residues. The CDR3 DNA follows: TGCGCCAGCAGCTTGGGTGAGACGACCTCGAACTACGAGCAGTACTTC. It codes for CASSLGETTSNYEQYF. Full variable domain (outside the CDR3, taken from reference TRBV5-1 and TRBJ2-7): KAGVTQTPRYLIKTRGQQVTLSCSPISGHRSVSWYQQTPGQGLQFLFEYFSETQRNKGNFPGRFSGRQFSNSRSEMNVSTLELGDSALYLCASSLGETTSNYEQYFGPGTRLTVT.

This chain uses TRBV10-3 with TRBJ1-3, with TRBD1 identical over 7 bases. From germline, CDR1 is ENHRY and CDR2 SYGVKD. CDR3 length equals 15 residues. J gave up 1 base and V 7 bases, and 7 bases lay outside the gene matches. The CDR3 protein is CAINLQGMSGNTIYF. CDR3 bases: TGTGCCATCAACCTACAGGGGATGTCTGGAAACACCATATATTTT.

This chain links TRBV28 with TRBJ2-5; 11 bases map to TRBD2. Germline V lookup: CDR1 MDHEN, CDR2 SYDVKM. V shed 4 bases and J 0 bases; nucleotides not matched to a gene: 13. The CDR3 contains 19 residues. CDR3 in amino acids: CASSSRLAGTNQYQETQYF. The CDR3 bases are TGTGCCAGCAGTTCTAGACTAGCGGGAACCAACCAGTACCAAGAGACCCAGTACTTC. Full variable domain (missing parts from reference TRBV28 and TRBJ2-5): DVKVTQSSRYLVKRTGEKVFLECVQDMDHENMFWYRQDPGLGLRLIYFSYDVKMKEKGDIPEGYSVSREKKERFSLILESASTNQTSMYLCASSSRLAGTNQYQETQYFGPGTRLLVL.

CDR3 coding DNA: TGTGCCAGCAGCTTAGTCCATATGAACACTGAAGCTTTCTTT. It yields the protein CASSLVHMNTEAFF. The rearrangement links TRBV7-2 to TRBJ1-1; D unclear. The V and J ends lost 1 base and 0 bases respectively, with 6 bases between them. The CDR3 length is 14 residues. The germline V gene encodes CDR1 SGHTA and CDR2 FQGNSA. The variable domain in full, with the rest retrieved from reference TRBV7-2 and TRBJ1-1, is GAGVSQSPSNKVTEKGKDVELRCDPISGHTALYWYRQSLGQGLEFLIYFQGNSAPDKSGLPSDRFSAERTGGSVSTLTIQRTQQEDSAVYLCASSLVHMNTEAFFGQGTRLTVV.